In its sample, the clone carrying this T cell receptor (beta chain) was seen once. A single base separates this from a much larger clone, so it may be a read error. There are 13 residues in the CDR3. The germline V gene has CDR1 MNHEY and CDR2 SVGAGI. These data come from a study of kidney transplant recipient with SARS-CoV-2 infection. TCRdb re-derived calls from the reads in MiXCR, one entry per CDR3 protein. The repertoire holds 200,000 to 300,000 distinct CDR3 sequences, with 25% to 35% as singletons. Here the sequenced sample was a blood sample, taken at baseline and between days 110 and 120 from a kidney transplant recipient. The chain combines TRBV6-5 with TRBJ2-7, with 7 bases fitting TRBD2. The receptor's source is a young adult male patient who had COVID-19 and was a kidney transplant recipient. Some T cells may be transferred from the graft donor. CDR3 in amino acids: CATWGGSSHEQYF. The CDR3 DNA is TGTGCCACCTGGGGGGGGAGCTCCCACGAGCAGTACTTC.